This T cell receptor (beta chain) was sequenced for a study of blood T cell repertoires in COVID-19. At the level of the study: Spain, Italy and the United States supplied samples that represented acute and convalescent COVID-19. Sources were T cells, B-cell-depleted T cells, or PBMCs; the material itself was cDNA or gDNA.

In the study's own analysis: Nucleated cell counts were estimated from reference gene primer amplification. This table comes from immunoSEQ multiplex PCR, and its TCRdb copy is limited to in-frame clones, with some not included. Clone size and V and J calls were adopted from that table, with D and trimming inferred from the DNA. The table shows roughly 200,000 clones, with approximately 84% occurring only once. Germline CDR1 reads DFQATT; CDR2 reads SNEGSKA (reference sequence). CDR3 length: 14 residues. Trimming stripped 3 bases from V and 6 bases from J, with 16 bases between. This clonotype originated in a man over 45 with active or convalescent COVID-19. Material for sequencing was peripheral blood. The chain recombines TRBV20-1 with TRBJ2-3; D possibly corresponds to TRBD2 (7 bases). For the CDR3, the DNA is TGCAGTGCTAGTCGGGGGGCCGGGAGGGATACGCAGTATTTT. Translating it yields CSASRGAGRDTQYF.